This entry lists 27 T cell receptor beta chains sequenced from one sample in a study of blood T cell repertoires in COVID-19. Assay: immunoSEQ multiplex PCR; the TCRdb copy retains only in-frame clones and omits some. Counted here are more than 150,000 clones, approximately 88% occurring once; the ten biggest clones make up 2.5% to 3.5%. The material sequenced was peripheral blood. These receptor sequences come from a woman aged 55-70 years with acute or convalescent COVID-19.

The chain links TRBV7-2 to TRBJ1-5; possibly TRBD1 for D (6 bases). From germline, CDR1 is SGHTA and CDR2 FQGNSA. This CDR3 comprises 15 residues. Trimming pared 0 bases from V and 0 bases from J, leaving 6 bases between. Here the CDR3 DNA reads TGTGCCAGCAGCTTAGCACAGGGTAGCAATCAGCCCCAGCATTTT. Residues: CASSLAQGSNQPQHF.

The chain has TRBV6-1 and TRBJ1-2; the D gene is possibly TRBD1 (6 bases). Germline values: CDR1 MNHNS, CDR2 SASEGT. CDR3 length: 14 residues. V lost 1 base and J 8 bases, leaving 14 bases between the germline ends. The CDR3 DNA reads as TGTGCCAGCAGTGAAGAGGGGCAGGGGACGGGCTACACCTTC. Translating it yields CASSEEGQGTGYTF.

The chain carries TRBV6-5 and TRBJ1-2; tentatively, D is TRBD1 (6 bases). Trimming pared 0 bases from V and 6 bases from J, leaving 11 bases between. Per germline, CDR1 MNHEY and CDR2 SVGAGI. This CDR3 is 14 amino acids long. The CDR3 spells CASSYSRGGDGYTF. CDR3 DNA sequence: TGTGCCAGCAGTTACTCGAGGGGGGGCGATGGCTACACCTTC.

The chain uses TRBV7-3 and TRBJ1-2; 7 nucleotides line up with TRBD1. The CDR3 runs 17 residues. The V gene's germline CDR1 is SGHTA and CDR2 FQGTGA. V lost 7 bases and J lost 5; bases outside the gene matches: 19. This CDR3 is CASIFVWRAGGRYGYTF. The CDR3 nucleotides read TGTGCCAGCATCTTCGTGTGGAGGGCAGGGGGGAGGTATGGCTACACCTTC.

J is TRBJ2-5 and V is TRBV6-2 or TRBV6-3; 8 positions match TRBD1. The J segment lost 3 bases and the V segment lost 5 bases, leaving 5 bases of the junction unmatched. CDR1 and CDR2 from the germline V gene are MNHEY and SVGEGT. This CDR3 is 14 amino acids long. In DNA form, the CDR3 reads TGTGCCAGCAGTGCTACAGGGGGAGAAGAGACCCAGTACTTC. Its protein product is CASSATGGEETQYF.

In the case of this clone: Mismatch with germline at one junction end may stem from a read error. The chain joins TRBV3-1 (or the pseudogene TRBV3-2) to TRBJ1-1; TRBD1 matches 10 bases. Germline values: CDR1 LGHDT, CDR2 YNNKEL (reference sequence). This CDR3 is built from 14 residues. CDR3 DNA sequence: TGTGCCAGCAACCAAGGCGGACAGGGGGCTGAAGCTTTCTTT. This encodes CASNQGGQGAEAFF.

The chain is built from TRBV2 and TRBJ1-2, with 10 bases lining up with TRBD1. This CDR3 region has 14 residues. The V segment lost 7 bases and the J segment 6 bases; nucleotides outside the gene matches: 8. Germline values: CDR1 SNHLY, CDR2 FYNNEI. CDR3 in amino acids: CASKTDRGRDGYTF. CDR3 coding DNA: TGTGCCAGCAAGACGGACAGGGGGAGGGATGGCTACACCTTC.

Here the CDR3 reads CASSLPGSGANVLTF. In DNA form, the CDR3 reads TGTGCCAGCAGTTTACCCGGGAGCGGGGCCAACGTCCTGACTTTC. The chain has TRBV28 and TRBJ2-6, with D maybe TRBD2 (6 bases). This CDR3 region has 15 residues. The ends were cut back, 2 bases at V and 4 bases at J, with 9 bases in the middle. Germline assignment: CDR1 MDHEN and CDR2 SYDVKM.

The rearrangement uses TRBV15 and TRBJ2-5, with 8 bases lining up with TRBD1. The germline gives CDR1 LNHNV, CDR2 YYDKDF (reference sequence). The length of the CDR3 is 14 residues. J was trimmed by 7 bases and V by 3 bases; bases with no gene match: 7. The CDR3 coding sequence is TGTGCCACCAGCAGGGACAGGGCCTCTTCGACCCAGTACTTC. Amino acids: CATSRDRASSTQYF. Complete variable domain (other parts from reference TRBV15 and TRBJ2-5): DAMVIQNPRYQVTQFGKPVTLSCSQTLNHNVMYWYQQKSSQAPKLLFHYYDKDFNNEADTPDNFQSRRPNTSFCFLDIRSPGLGDTAMYLCATSRDRASSTQYFGPGTRLLVL.

This clone appeared once. The chain joins TRBV4-3 to TRBJ2-4, with D tentatively TRBD2 (5 bases). V lost 0 bases and J 9 bases, leaving 12 bases between the germline ends. The CDR3 loop spans 14 amino acids. Germline V gene sequence: CDR1 LGHNA, CDR2 YSLEER. CDR3 sequence (DNA): TGCGCCAGCAGCCAAGATAGAGCAGAGGGCATTCAGTACTTC. This translates into CASSQDRAEGIQYF.

The V call is TRBV15, the J call TRBJ2-7; 9 bases are a match to TRBD1. Unmatched junction bases numbered 6, after V lost 3 bases and J lost 0 bases. The germline V gene has CDR1 LNHNV and CDR2 YYDKDF (reference sequence). The CDR3 has 16 residues. For the CDR3, the DNA is TGTGCCACCAGCAGTGTAGGGACAGGGCGCTCCTACGAGCAGTACTTC. Protein sequence: CATSSVGTGRSYEQYF.

This chain connects TRBV11-2 to TRBJ2-7; TRBD1 aligns across 8 bases. Per germline, CDR1 SGHAT and CDR2 FQNNGV. This CDR3 contains 15 residues. V gave up 5 bases and J gave up 4 bases; unmatched junction bases: 10. The CDR3 is CASSVQGVSMYEQYF. The DNA for the CDR3 is TGTGCCAGCAGCGTACAGGGGGTTTCTATGTACGAGCAGTACTTC.

The rearrangement uses TRBV4-3 and TRBJ2-1; the D gene is possibly TRBD1 (6 bases). Germline V gives CDR1 LGHNA, CDR2 YSLEER. The V gene lost 4 bases and the J gene lost 8 bases, with 18 bases spanning the gap. The CDR3 covers 15 residues. The CDR3 sequence: CASSLWGPGSDEQFF. For the CDR3, the DNA is TGCGCCAGCAGCCTGTGGGGGCCAGGTTCCGATGAGCAGTTCTTC.

The chain joins TRBV7-8 to TRBJ1-2; a weak D match, TRBD1 (6 bases). The V and J ends lost 1 base and 8 bases respectively, with 14 bases between them. CDR1 SGHVS and CDR2 FQNEAQ come from the germline V gene. CDR3 length equals 14 residues. The CDR3 nucleotides are TGTGCCAGCAGCTTAGATGGCAGGGGCGGGGGCTACACCTTC. Translating it yields CASSLDGRGGGYTF.

This sequence joins TRBV29-1 and TRBJ2-4; possible D gene TRBD2, 6 bases. V dropped 3 bases and J dropped 1 base, with 10 bases sitting between them. The CDR3 is made up of 14 amino acids. Germline loops: CDR1 SQVTM, CDR2 ANQGSEA. CDR3 sequence (DNA): TGCAGCGTTGAGGCGAGCGGGGCCAAAAACATTCAGTACTTC. It translates to CSVEASGAKNIQYF.

V is TRBV3-1 (or the pseudogene TRBV3-2) and J is TRBJ1-1; tentative D call: TRBD1 (6 bases). The V end was cut by 4 bases, the J end by 1 base, with 13 bases between. CDR1 and CDR2 from the germline V gene are LGHDT and YNNKEL (reference sequence). The CDR3 consists of 15 residues. CDR3: CASSLKTGRNTEAFF. The CDR3 DNA reads TGTGCCAGCAGCCTTAAGACAGGTCGGAACACTGAAGCTTTCTTT.

The V and J genes are TRBV5-1 and TRBJ1-4; the D is unclear. Trimming took off 5 bases at V and 0 bases at J, with 11 bases between the two ends. This CDR3 region has 15 residues. CDR1 SGHRS and CDR2 YFSETQ come from the germline V gene. CDR3 DNA sequence: TGCGCCAGCAGTTTCGGAGAGACAACTAATGAAAAACTGTTTTTT. Translated: CASSFGETTNEKLFF.

The chain couples TRBV2 to TRBJ2-3; D possibly corresponds to TRBD1 (5 bases). Trimming took off 6 bases at V and 4 bases at J, with 23 bases between the two ends. The CDR3 loop spans 17 amino acids. Germline CDR1 reads SNHLY; CDR2 reads FYNNEI. The CDR3 loop is CASRKITPGRVADTQYF. The CDR3 nucleotides read TGTGCCAGCAGGAAAATCACACCCGGCAGGGTAGCAGATACGCAGTATTTT.

This clone was observed once. The rearrangement uses TRBV29-1 and TRBJ2-7, with TRBD2 matching 11 bases. The V gene's germline CDR1 is SQVTM and CDR2 ANQGSEA. The V segment lost 7 bases and the J segment 5 bases; nucleotides outside the gene matches: 10. The CDR3 extends over 14 amino acids. The CDR3 coding sequence is TGCAGCGCCATTCCTACTAGCGGGGGCGACGAGCAGTACTTC. This gives the protein CSAIPTSGGDEQYF.

This chain connects TRBV6-1 to TRBJ2-3; D is perhaps TRBD1 (6 bases). The CDR3 length is 13 residues. V was pared by 1 base and J by 7 bases, with 9 bases between. CDR1 MNHNS and CDR2 SASEGT come from the germline V gene. This chain's CDR3 is CASSEDRANTQYF. DNA of the CDR3: TGTGCCAGCAGTGAAGACAGGGCAAATACGCAGTATTTT.

The gene calls are TRBV27 and TRBJ1-4, with TRBD1 matching over 9 bases. V lost 5 bases, J lost 4 bases, and 5 bases stayed unmatched. The length of the CDR3 is 15 residues. Germline V gives CDR1 MNHEY, CDR2 SMNVEV (reference sequence). The CDR3 DNA reads TGTGCCAGCAGTCCCGGGACAGGGCGTAATGAAAAACTGTTTTTT. It codes for CASSPGTGRNEKLFF.

The rearrangement uses TRBV5-1 and TRBJ2-2, with D perhaps TRBD1 (5 bases). The ends were cut back, 1 base at V and 5 bases at J, with 12 bases in the middle. The germline V gene has CDR1 SGHRS and CDR2 YFSETQ. This CDR3 has 15 residues. The CDR3 here is CASSLMQGSTGELFF. CDR3 coding DNA: TGCGCCAGCAGCTTGATGCAGGGTTCGACCGGGGAGCTGTTTTTT.

This rearrangement joins TRBV7-2 to TRBJ1-1; D is possibly TRBD1 (5 bases). CDR1 is SGHTA and CDR2 is FQGNSA in the germline V gene. The CDR3 has 14 residues. V gave up 5 bases and J gave up 4 bases, with 14 bases separating them. CDR3 region: CASSPLQVGTEAFF. DNA of the CDR3: TGTGCCAGCAGCCCTCTACAGGTAGGCACTGAAGCTTTCTTT. The full variable domain, its missing parts supplied by reference TRBV7-2 and TRBJ1-1, is GAGVSQSPSNKVTEKGKDVELRCDPISGHTALYWYRQSLGQGLEFLIYFQGNSAPDKSGLPSDRFSAERTGGSVSTLTIQRTQQEDSAVYLCASSPLQVGTEAFFGQGTRLTVV.

The V and J genes are TRBV9 and TRBJ1-5; D is ambiguous. Trimming shortened V by 2 bases and J by 2 bases, and 11 bases separated the two germline ends. The CDR3 extends over 15 amino acids. Per germline, CDR1 SGDLS and CDR2 YYNGEE. The CDR3 is CASSVPVSGNQPQHF. Here the CDR3 DNA reads TGTGCCAGCAGCGTGCCGGTTTCTGGCAATCAGCCCCAGCATTTT.

The rearrangement links TRBV6-1 to TRBJ2-7; TRBD2 agrees at 7 bases. CDR1 MNHNS and CDR2 SASEGT come from the germline V gene. The CDR3 loop spans 16 amino acids. J was trimmed by 3 bases and V by 4 bases; bases with no gene match: 12. This chain's CDR3 is CASSVSRLAVLYEQYF. For the CDR3, the DNA is TGTGCCAGCAGTGTCTCAAGGCTAGCGGTCCTCTACGAGCAGTACTTC.

This clone appeared once. The chain is built from TRBV7-2 and TRBJ2-7, with TRBD2 matching over 7 bases. CDR1 is SGHTA, CDR2 FQGNSA, per germline. V gave up 5 bases and J gave up 5 bases; unmatched junction bases: 9. This CDR3 region has 14 residues. CDR3 DNA: TGTGCCAGCAGCCGTCAGCGGGGACTCGACGAGCAGTACTTC. Its protein product is CASSRQRGLDEQYF.

The chain recombines TRBV7-8 with TRBJ2-3, with 9 bases matching TRBD1. The CDR3 consists of 16 residues. The trim removed 0 bases at V and 4 bases at J, leaving 5 bases unmatched. Germline V gene lookup returns CDR1 SGHVS and CDR2 FQNEAQ. The CDR3 bases are TGTGCCAGCAGCTTAGCGGGACAGGGTTTCGCAGATACGCAGTATTTT. This sequence encodes CASSLAGQGFADTQYF.